This entry lists 30 T cell receptor beta chains sequenced from one sample in a study of blood T cell repertoires in COVID-19. The method was immunoSEQ multiplex PCR; TCRdb's version includes in-frame clones alone and lacks a portion of them. The table records approximately 200,000 clones, roughly 82% of them present only once. Sample: peripheral blood. The receptor source for this set is a woman younger than 45 with acute or convalescent COVID-19.

There are many counts of this clone. V gene TRBV19 combines with J gene TRBJ2-1, with 7 bases identical to TRBD1. CDR1 and CDR2 from the germline V gene are LNHDA and SQIVND (reference sequence). This CDR3 contains 14 residues. The V segment lost 4 bases and the J segment 10 bases; nucleotides outside the gene matches: 10. The CDR3 here is CASSTTKQGSEQFF. The CDR3 DNA reads as TGTGCCAGTAGTACGACGAAACAGGGGTCGGAGCAGTTCTTC.

The chain employs TRBV7-9 and TRBJ2-3, with D perhaps matching TRBD2 (6 bases). The CDR3 extends over 14 amino acids. Germline V CDR1 and CDR2: SEHNR, FQNEAQ (reference sequence). V lost 5 bases, J lost 7 bases, and 16 bases lay in between. The CDR3: CASSGLTPLHTQYF. In DNA form, the CDR3 reads TGTGCCAGCAGCGGACTAACCCCTCTTCATACGCAGTATTTT.

CDR3 coding DNA: TGTGCCAGCAGAGGGGGAGGGGGAGCTTTCTTT. Protein sequence: CASRGGGGAFF. V and J are TRBV3-1 (or the pseudogene TRBV3-2) and TRBJ1-1; D may be TRBD1 (6 bases). Looked up from germline, CDR1 is LGHDT and CDR2 is YNNKEL (reference sequence). The CDR3 has 11 residues. Trimming left V 6 bases short and J 10 bases short, with 12 bases between.

CDR3 DNA sequence: TGTGCCAGCAGCCCCGGGACTAGCGACTACAATGAGCAGTTCTTC. It encodes CASSPGTSDYNEQFF. The chain joins TRBV11-3 to TRBJ2-1; TRBD2 aligns across 10 bases. Germline lookup yields CDR1 SGHNT and CDR2 YENEEA. V shed 5 bases and J 3 bases; nucleotides not matched to a gene: 4. The length of the CDR3 is 15 residues. The whole variable domain, remainder taken from reference TRBV11-3 and TRBJ2-1, is EAGVVQSPRYKIIEKKQPVAFWCNPISGHNTLYWYLQNLGQGPELLIRYENEEAVDDSQLPKDRFSAERLKGVDSTLKIQPAELGDSAVYLCASSPGTSDYNEQFFGPGTRLTVL.

This sequence joins TRBV19 and TRBJ2-3; D uncertain. The CDR3 is 16 amino acids. V shed 9 bases and J shed 4 bases, with 23 bases lying between them. The germline V gene encodes CDR1 LNHDA and CDR2 SQIVND (reference sequence). In DNA, the CDR3 is TGTGCCAGCCATGGGTTGGCAGGCGTTAAGGCAGATACGCAGTATTTT. Its translation: CASHGLAGVKADTQYF.

This clone was seen once. The chain couples TRBV19 to TRBJ1-4; possibly TRBD1 for D (5 bases). The CDR3 is 11 amino acids. CDR1 and CDR2 (germline): LNHDA, SQIVND (reference sequence). The ends were cut back, 8 bases at V and 7 bases at J, with 8 bases in the middle. This CDR3 is CASGASEKLFF. The CDR3 DNA reads TGTGCCAGTGGGGCGAGTGAAAAACTGTTTTTT.

This chain links TRBV2 with TRBJ2-3, with D perhaps matching TRBD1 (6 bases). Trimming removed 6 bases from V and 2 bases from J, with 15 bases in between. CDR1 and CDR2 from the germline V gene are SNHLY and FYNNEI. This CDR3 is 15 amino acids long. CDR3 loop: CASSPQGFPTDTQYF. DNA for the CDR3: TGTGCCAGCAGCCCGCAGGGGTTTCCCACAGATACGCAGTATTTT.

This CDR3 is CASSWDSYGYTF. The CDR3 DNA reads as TGTGCCAGCAGCTGGGACAGTTATGGCTACACCTTC. The V call is TRBV5-4, the J call TRBJ1-2; 7 bases agree with TRBD1. J lost 5 bases, V lost 3 bases, and 1 base had no gene match. The germline CDR1 and CDR2 sequences are SGHNT and YYREEE (reference sequence). The CDR3 has 12 residues.

This chain uses TRBV4-3 with TRBJ2-3; maybe TRBD2 (5 bases). Germline assignment: CDR1 LGHNA and CDR2 YSLEER. V was shortened by 5 bases and J by 6 bases, with 9 bases between the two germline ends. The CDR3 loop spans 12 amino acids. CDR3 region: CASSETTDTQYF. The CDR3 nucleotides read TGCGCCAGCAGCGAGACTACGGATACGCAGTATTTT.

The table lists this clone with a few counts. This sequence joins TRBV19 and TRBJ2-6; tentative D call: TRBD2 (5 bases). Trimming pared 0 bases from V and 0 bases from J, leaving 6 bases between. This CDR3 is 16 amino acids long. The V gene's germline CDR1 is LNHDA and CDR2 SQIVND (reference sequence). CDR3 DNA sequence: TGTGCCAGTAGTATAGATGAGGGCTCTGGGGCCAACGTCCTGACTTTC. Its protein is CASSIDEGSGANVLTF. The entire variable domain, with the rest obtained from reference TRBV19 and TRBJ2-6, is as follows: DGGITQSPKYLFRKEGQNVTLSCEQNLNHDAMYWYRQDPGQGLRLIYYSQIVNDFQKGDIAEGYSVSREKKESFPLTVTSAQKNPTAFYLCASSIDEGSGANVLTFGAGSRLTVL.

CDR3 DNA sequence: TGTGCCAGCAGCCAAGATGGGGGACAGGGGGCGCAACCCCTCCACTTT. It translates to CASSQDGGQGAQPLHF. The chain couples TRBV4-2 to TRBJ1-6; 12 bases align to TRBD1. In germline, CDR1 is LGHNA, CDR2 YNFKEQ. This CDR3 has 16 residues. V shed 0 bases, J shed 12 bases, and the junction held 6 bases outside the gene matches.

The chain links TRBV2 to TRBJ1-6; a possible D gene is TRBD1 (6 bases). CDR1 is SNHLY and CDR2 is FYNNEI in the germline V gene. Between the trimmed V and J ends, which lost 7 bases and 13 bases, there was a span of 17 bases. The CDR3 is 13 amino acids. CDR3 bases: TGTGCCAGCACCCTAACGGGGGGCCGTCCCCTCCACTTT. Encoded protein: CASTLTGGRPLHF.

The chain carries TRBV18 and TRBJ2-7, with 7 bases that match TRBD1. CDR1 is KGHSH, CDR2 LQKENI, per germline. The V and J ends lost 2 bases and 0 bases, in that order; junction bases with no gene match: 4. CDR3 length: 15 amino acids. CDR3 residues: CASSPVRDSSYEQYF. DNA of the CDR3: TGTGCCAGCTCACCAGTAAGGGACAGCTCCTACGAGCAGTACTTC.

The rearrangement uses TRBV27 and TRBJ2-3, with 10 bases matching TRBD2. The CDR3 contains 15 residues. Germline CDR1 reads MNHEY; CDR2 reads SMNVEV (reference sequence). J was trimmed by 3 bases and V by 6 bases; bases with no gene match: 6. CDR3 region: CASRWTSGHTDTQYF. CDR3 DNA: TGTGCCAGCAGATGGACTAGCGGTCATACAGATACGCAGTATTTT.

The rearrangement uses TRBV9 and TRBJ2-7, with 11 bases that match TRBD1. Germline-derived CDR1 and CDR2 are SGDLS and YYNGEE. The trim removed 3 bases at V and 3 bases at J, leaving 5 bases unmatched. This CDR3 spans 15 amino acids. The CDR3 sequence is CASSGGTGGVYEQYF. The CDR3 DNA sequence: TGTGCCAGCAGCGGAGGGACAGGGGGGGTCTACGAGCAGTACTTC.

The chain has TRBV7-8 and TRBJ1-1; D gene unclear. V lost 3 bases and J lost 6, with 8 bases in between. Germline V gene data show CDR1 as SGHVS and CDR2 as FQNEAQ. The CDR3 is 12 amino acids. The CDR3 protein is CASSFGSAEAFF. CDR3 coding DNA: TGTGCCAGCAGCTTTGGTAGCGCTGAAGCTTTCTTT.

The rearrangement links TRBV5-6 to TRBJ1-5; D ambiguous. This CDR3 contains 14 residues. The V gene's germline CDR1 is SGHDT and CDR2 YYEEEE. V lost 3 bases, J lost 6 bases, and 13 bases lay in between. In DNA form, the CDR3 reads TGTGCCAGCAGCTCCCGGAGCTGGTCTCAGCCCCAGCATTTT. It specifies CASSSRSWSQPQHF.

The V and J genes are TRBV28 and TRBJ1-5; D gene ambiguous. The germline V gene encodes CDR1 MDHEN and CDR2 SYDVKM. This CDR3 contains 14 residues. CDR3 sequence: CAMGSRYGNQPQHF. Written as DNA, the CDR3 is TGTGCTATGGGGAGCAGGTACGGCAATCAGCCCCAGCATTTT.

This sequence joins TRBV7-9 and TRBJ2-7, with 9 bases aligning to TRBD1. The V and J ends lost 5 bases and 5 bases, in that order; junction bases with no gene match: 10. Per germline, CDR1 SEHNR and CDR2 FQNEAQ (reference sequence). This CDR3 is 15 amino acids long. The CDR3 spells CASSHRDREADEQYF. CDR3 bases: TGTGCCAGCAGCCATAGGGACAGGGAAGCGGACGAGCAGTACTTC.

The chain uses TRBV4-2 and TRBJ2-1; a possible D gene is TRBD2 (7 bases). CDR3 size: 15 residues. CDR1 LGHNA and CDR2 YNFKEQ come from the germline V gene. Trimming stripped 4 bases from V and 4 bases from J, with 14 bases between. DNA of the CDR3: TGTGCCAGCAGCCGAGGGGGGGTCATGTACAATGAGCAGTTCTTC. Residues: CASSRGGVMYNEQFF.

The chain links TRBV5-4 to TRBJ2-1; D gene unclear. Trimming stripped 0 bases from V and 3 bases from J, with 4 bases between. The CDR3 extends over 13 amino acids. The germline V gene has CDR1 SGHNT and CDR2 YYREEE (reference sequence). This CDR3 is CASSLANYNEQFF. CDR3 sequence (DNA): TGTGCCAGCAGCTTGGCTAACTACAATGAGCAGTTCTTC.

The chain joins TRBV5-1 to TRBJ2-2; TRBD2 matches 12 bases. The CDR3 runs to 17 residues. Germline-derived CDR1 and CDR2 are SGHRS and YFSETQ. V was clipped by 5 bases and J by 2 bases; unmatched bases: 7. The CDR3 reads CASRATSGRGNTGELFF. In DNA form, the CDR3 reads TGCGCCAGCAGGGCGACTAGCGGGAGAGGAAACACCGGGGAGCTGTTTTTT.

The chain recombines TRBV7-9 with TRBJ1-6, with 7 bases aligning to TRBD1. Trimming at V came to 1 base and at J to 6 bases, leaving 6 bases not matched to a gene. The length of the CDR3 is 16 residues. CDR1 SEHNR and CDR2 FQNEAQ come from the germline V gene (reference sequence). As DNA, the CDR3 is TGTGCCAGCAGCTTAGTCCGGACAGGTTTTAATTCACCCCTCCACTTT. Translation: CASSLVRTGFNSPLHF.

The CDR3 nucleotides are TGTGCCAGCAGTTACGACAGGGCCCTACGAGTGCAGTACTTC. Its protein is CASSYDRALRVQYF. This chain links TRBV6-5 with TRBJ2-7; TRBD1 matches at 7 bases. V shed 2 bases, J shed 9 bases, and the junction held 10 bases outside the gene matches. This CDR3 has 14 amino acids. CDR1 MNHEY and CDR2 SVGAGI come from the germline V gene.

V and J are TRBV28 and TRBJ1-1, with D maybe TRBD1 (6 bases). Germline CDR1 MDHEN, CDR2 SYDVKM. The V and J ends lost 3 bases and 4 bases respectively, with 21 bases between them. This CDR3 is 17 amino acids long. The DNA for the CDR3 is TGTGCCAGCAGTTTGGTGGGGGGGCTCGACTTAAGCACTGAAGCTTTCTTT. As protein: CASSLVGGLDLSTEAFF. The variable domain in full, completed from reference TRBV28 and TRBJ1-1, reads DVKVTQSSRYLVKRTGEKVFLECVQDMDHENMFWYRQDPGLGLRLIYFSYDVKMKEKGDIPEGYSVSREKKERFSLILESASTNQTSMYLCASSLVGGLDLSTEAFFGQGTRLTVV.

The gene calls are TRBV7-2 and TRBJ2-3; 10 nucleotides line up with TRBD2. This CDR3 contains 15 residues. J was trimmed by 6 bases and V by 3 bases; bases with no gene match: 6. CDR1 and CDR2 (germline): SGHTA, FQGNSA. The CDR3: CASSLTSGLGDTQYF. CDR3 DNA sequence: TGTGCCAGCAGCTTGACTAGCGGGTTGGGGGATACGCAGTATTTT.

This sequence joins TRBV6-6 and TRBJ2-5; 7 nucleotides agree with TRBD2. Trimming removed 5 bases from V and 7 bases from J; junction bases left unmatched: 4. The germline gives CDR1 MNHNY, CDR2 SVGAGI (reference sequence). This CDR3 region has 12 residues. The DNA for the CDR3 is TGTGCCAGCAGTCAAACTAGCGCGACCCAGTACTTC. Amino acid sequence: CASSQTSATQYF.

The V call is TRBV7-8, the J call TRBJ2-5; 11 nucleotides agree with TRBD2. Germline trimming cut 5 bases from V and 5 bases from J; bases unmatched to any gene: 10. CDR3 length equals 16 residues. CDR1 and CDR2 (germline): SGHVS, FQNEAQ. CDR3 amino acids: CASSTRLAGWLETQYF. The CDR3 DNA sequence: TGTGCCAGCAGCACCAGACTAGCGGGATGGCTGGAGACCCAGTACTTC.

The J gene is TRBJ1-5, the V gene TRBV7-2; D might be TRBD1 (5 bases). The germline V gene has CDR1 SGHTA and CDR2 FQGNSA. The CDR3 runs 14 residues. Trimming cost V 5 bases and J 6 bases, with 14 bases left between them. CDR3 DNA: TGTGCCAGCAGCCCACGGGGGGGGAGTCAGCCCCAGCATTTT. Residues: CASSPRGGSQPQHF.

The chain links TRBV28 to TRBJ2-7; D is perhaps TRBD1 (5 bases). The V and J ends lost 4 bases and 4 bases respectively, with 8 bases between them. Germline assignment: CDR1 MDHEN and CDR2 SYDVKM. The CDR3 has 12 amino acids. CDR3: CASSSTAYEQYF. CDR3 DNA: TGTGCCAGCAGTTCGACAGCTTACGAGCAGTACTTC.